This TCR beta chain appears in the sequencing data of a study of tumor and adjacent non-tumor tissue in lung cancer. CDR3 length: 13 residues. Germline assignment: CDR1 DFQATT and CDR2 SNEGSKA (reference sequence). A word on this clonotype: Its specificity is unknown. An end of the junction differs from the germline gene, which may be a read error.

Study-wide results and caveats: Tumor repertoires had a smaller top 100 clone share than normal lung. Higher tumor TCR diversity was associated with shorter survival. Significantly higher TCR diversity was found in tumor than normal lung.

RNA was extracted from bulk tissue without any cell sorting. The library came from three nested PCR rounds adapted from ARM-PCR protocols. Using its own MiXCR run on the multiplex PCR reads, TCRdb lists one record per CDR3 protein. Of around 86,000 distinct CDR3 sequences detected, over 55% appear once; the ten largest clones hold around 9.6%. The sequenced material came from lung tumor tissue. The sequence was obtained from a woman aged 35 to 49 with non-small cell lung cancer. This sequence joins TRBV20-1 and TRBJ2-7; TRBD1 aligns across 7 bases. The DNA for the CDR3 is TGCAATGCTAGGTCGGGACAGCTATACGAGCAGTACTTC. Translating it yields CNARSGQLYEQYF.